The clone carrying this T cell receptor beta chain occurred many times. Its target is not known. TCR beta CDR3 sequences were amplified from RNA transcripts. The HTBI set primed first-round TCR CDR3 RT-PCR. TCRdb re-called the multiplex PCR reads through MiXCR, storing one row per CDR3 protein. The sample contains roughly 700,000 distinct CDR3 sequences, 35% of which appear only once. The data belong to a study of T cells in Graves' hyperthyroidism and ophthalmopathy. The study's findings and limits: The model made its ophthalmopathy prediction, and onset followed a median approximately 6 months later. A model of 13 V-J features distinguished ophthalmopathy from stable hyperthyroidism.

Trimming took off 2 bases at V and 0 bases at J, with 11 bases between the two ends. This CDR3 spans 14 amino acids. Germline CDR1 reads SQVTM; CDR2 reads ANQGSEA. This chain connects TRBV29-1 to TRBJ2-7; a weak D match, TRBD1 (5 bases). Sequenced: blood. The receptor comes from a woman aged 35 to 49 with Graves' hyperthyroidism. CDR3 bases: TGCAGCGTTGAATTGGGGCAAAGCTCCTACGAGCAGTACTTC. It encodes CSVELGQSSYEQYF.